This TCR beta chain was documented in a study of T cell repertoires in cytomegalovirus infection. Each CDR3 protein is one row after TCRdb ran MiXCR on the reads. The top ten hold 2.8% of the sample, which has around 740,000 distinct CDR3 sequences, under 40% seen once. The germline V gene encodes CDR1 SNHLY and CDR2 FYNNEI. The CDR3 spans 10 residues. Between the trimmed V and J ends, which lost 6 bases and 6 bases, there was a span of 6 bases. Sequenced input: PBMCs. The rearrangement links TRBV2 to TRBJ2-7; maybe TRBD2 (6 bases). The receptor's source is a human donor in good health (CMV status not recorded). Some clones in this sample may be carry-over from other donors' samples. This CDR3 is CASREGEQYF. The CDR3 DNA reads as TGTGCCAGCAGGGAGGGCGAGCAGTACTTC.